This T cell receptor (beta chain) was identified in a study of blood T cell repertoires in COVID-19. In the study overall: Researchers got acute and convalescent COVID-19 samples from the United States, Italy and Spain. Sources were T cells, B-cell-depleted T cells, or PBMCs; the material itself was cDNA or gDNA.

Germline-derived CDR1 and CDR2 are SGDLS and YYNGEE. With 3 bases clipped from V and 10 bases from J, the junction kept 6 bases outside the gene matches. The CDR3 runs 12 residues. Patients at the Seattle site were enrolled during active infection and followed longitudinally. The assay was immunoSEQ multiplex PCR, and TCRdb's table has in-frame clones only and misses some. The sample lists more than 150,000 clones, roughly 86% occurring once. The sequence was collected from a man aged 60-69 years with COVID-19, enrolled during active disease. The chain combines TRBV9 with TRBJ1-2, with 7 bases matching TRBD1. Sequenced sample: peripheral blood. The CDR3 DNA follows: TGTGCCAGCAGCGGTGGACAGGCCTTCTACACCTTC. It translates to CASSGGQAFYTF. Variable domain in full (rest from reference TRBV9 and TRBJ1-2): DSGVTQTPKHLITATGQRVTLRCSPRSGDLSVYWYQQSLDQGLQFLIQYYNGEERAKGNILERFSAQQFPDLHSELNLSSLELGDSALYFCASSGGQAFYTFGSGTRLTVV.